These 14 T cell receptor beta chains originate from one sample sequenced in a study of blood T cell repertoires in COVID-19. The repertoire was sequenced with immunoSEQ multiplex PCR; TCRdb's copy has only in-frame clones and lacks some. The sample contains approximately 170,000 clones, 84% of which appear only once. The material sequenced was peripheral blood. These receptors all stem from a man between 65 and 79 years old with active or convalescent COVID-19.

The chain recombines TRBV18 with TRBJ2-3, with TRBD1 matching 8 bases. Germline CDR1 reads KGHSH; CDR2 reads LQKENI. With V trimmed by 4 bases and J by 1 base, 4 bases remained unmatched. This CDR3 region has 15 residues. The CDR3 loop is CASSQVTGGTDTQYF. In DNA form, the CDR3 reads TGTGCCAGCTCACAAGTGACAGGGGGCACAGATACGCAGTATTTT.

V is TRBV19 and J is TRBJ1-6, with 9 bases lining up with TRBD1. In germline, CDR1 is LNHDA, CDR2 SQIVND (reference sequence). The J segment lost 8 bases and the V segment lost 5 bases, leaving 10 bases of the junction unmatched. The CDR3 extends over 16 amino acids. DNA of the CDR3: TGTGCCAGTAGTGTGTCAACAGGGGGCTTCGATTCACCCCTCCACTTT. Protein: CASSVSTGGFDSPLHF.

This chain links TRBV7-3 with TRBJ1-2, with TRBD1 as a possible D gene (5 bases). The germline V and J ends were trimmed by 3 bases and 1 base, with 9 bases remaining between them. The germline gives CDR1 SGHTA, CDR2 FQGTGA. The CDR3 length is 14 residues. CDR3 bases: TGTGCCAGCAGCTTCGGGAGGGGTAACTATGGCTACACCTTC. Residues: CASSFGRGNYGYTF.

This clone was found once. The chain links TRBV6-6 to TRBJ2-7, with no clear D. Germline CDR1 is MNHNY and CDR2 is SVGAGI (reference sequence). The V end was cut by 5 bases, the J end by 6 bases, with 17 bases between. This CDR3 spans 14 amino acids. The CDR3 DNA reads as TGTGCCAGCAGTCCCGCAAGGTCCCCTAGCGAGCAGTACTTC. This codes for CASSPARSPSEQYF.

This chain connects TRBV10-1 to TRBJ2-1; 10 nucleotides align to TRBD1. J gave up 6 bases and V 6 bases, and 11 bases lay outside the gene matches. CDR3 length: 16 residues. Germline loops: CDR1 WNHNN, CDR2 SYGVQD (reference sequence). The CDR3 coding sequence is TGCGCCAGCAGCCCAGCCACCGGGACAGGGGTCAATGAGCAGTTCTTC. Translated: CASSPATGTGVNEQFF.

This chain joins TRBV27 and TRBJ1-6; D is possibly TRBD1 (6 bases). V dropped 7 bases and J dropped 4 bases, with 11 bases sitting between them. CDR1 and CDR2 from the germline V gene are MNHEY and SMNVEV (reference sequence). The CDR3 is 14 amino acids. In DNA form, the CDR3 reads TGTGCCAGCACTACGACAGGATATAATTCACCCCTCCACTTT. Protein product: CASTTTGYNSPLHF.

CDR3 residues: CASSPPGQTLIPVYEQYF. The CDR3 coding sequence is TGTGCCAGCAGCCCCCCGGGACAGACATTAATTCCCGTCTACGAGCAGTACTTC. The rearrangement joins TRBV9 to TRBJ2-7; TRBD1 matches 7 bases. The V segment lost 4 bases and the J segment 3 bases; nucleotides outside the gene matches: 19. Germline CDR1 and CDR2: SGDLS and YYNGEE. CDR3 length: 18 amino acids.

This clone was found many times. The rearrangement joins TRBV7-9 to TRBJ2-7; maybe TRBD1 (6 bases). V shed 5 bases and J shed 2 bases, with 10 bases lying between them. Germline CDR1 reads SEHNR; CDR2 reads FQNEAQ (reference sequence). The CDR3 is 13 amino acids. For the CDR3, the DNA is TGTGCCAGCAGCCGAGACAGGACCTACGAGCAGTACTTC. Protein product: CASSRDRTYEQYF.

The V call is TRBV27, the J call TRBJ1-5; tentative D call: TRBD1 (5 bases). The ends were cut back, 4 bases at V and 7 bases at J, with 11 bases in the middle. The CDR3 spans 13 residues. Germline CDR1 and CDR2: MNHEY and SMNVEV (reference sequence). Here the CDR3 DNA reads TGTGCCAGCAGTTCAGGGAGGAAGCAGCCCCAGCATTTT. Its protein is CASSSGRKQPQHF.

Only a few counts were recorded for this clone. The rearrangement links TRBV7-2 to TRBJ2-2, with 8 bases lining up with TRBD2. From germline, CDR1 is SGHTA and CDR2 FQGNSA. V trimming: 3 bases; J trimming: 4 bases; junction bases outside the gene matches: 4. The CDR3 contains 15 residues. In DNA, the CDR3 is TGTGCCAGCAGCTTGGCCGGGACTAGCACCGGGGAGCTGTTTTTT. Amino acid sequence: CASSLAGTSTGELFF.

CDR3 nucleotide sequence: TGCGCCAGCAGCAGGTCCGGGGGACTAGCGGCTAGCACAGATACGCAGTATTTT. Amino acids: CASSRSGGLAASTDTQYF. J is TRBJ2-3 and V is TRBV5-1, with 11 bases aligning to TRBD2. With V trimmed by 4 bases and J by 0 bases, 10 bases remained unmatched. CDR1 is SGHRS, CDR2 YFSETQ, per germline. This CDR3 is built from 18 residues.

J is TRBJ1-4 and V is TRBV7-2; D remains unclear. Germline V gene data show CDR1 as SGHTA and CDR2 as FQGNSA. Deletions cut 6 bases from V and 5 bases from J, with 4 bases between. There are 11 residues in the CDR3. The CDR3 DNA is TGTGCCAGCAGACTCAATGAAAAACTGTTTTTT. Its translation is CASRLNEKLFF. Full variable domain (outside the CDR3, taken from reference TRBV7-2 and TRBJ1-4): GAGVSQSPSNKVTEKGKDVELRCDPISGHTALYWYRQSLGQGLEFLIYFQGNSAPDKSGLPSDRFSAERTGGSVSTLTIQRTQQEDSAVYLCASRLNEKLFFGSGTQLSVL.

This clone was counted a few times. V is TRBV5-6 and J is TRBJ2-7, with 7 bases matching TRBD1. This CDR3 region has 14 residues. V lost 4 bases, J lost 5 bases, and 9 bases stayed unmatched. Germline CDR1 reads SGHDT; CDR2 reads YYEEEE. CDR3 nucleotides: TGTGCCAGCAGCCAATGGAACAGGGGACACGAGCAGTACTTC. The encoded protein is CASSQWNRGHEQYF.

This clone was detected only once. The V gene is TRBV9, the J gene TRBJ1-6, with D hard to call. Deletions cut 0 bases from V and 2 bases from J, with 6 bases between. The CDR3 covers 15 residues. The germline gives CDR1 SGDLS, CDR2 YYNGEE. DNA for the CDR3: TGTGCCAGCAGCGTAGTGCCAGCCTATAATTCACCCCTCCACTTT. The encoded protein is CASSVVPAYNSPLHF.